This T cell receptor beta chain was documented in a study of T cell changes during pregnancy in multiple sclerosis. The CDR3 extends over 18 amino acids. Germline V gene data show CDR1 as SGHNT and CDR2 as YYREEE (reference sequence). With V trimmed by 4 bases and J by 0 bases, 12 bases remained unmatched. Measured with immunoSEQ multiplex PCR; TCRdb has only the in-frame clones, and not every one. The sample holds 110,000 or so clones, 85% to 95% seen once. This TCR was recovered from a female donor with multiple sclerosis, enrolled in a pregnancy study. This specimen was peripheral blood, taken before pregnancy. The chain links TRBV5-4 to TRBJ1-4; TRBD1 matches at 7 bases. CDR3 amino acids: CASSHGTGARATNEKLFF. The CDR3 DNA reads TGTGCCAGCAGCCACGGAACAGGGGCGCGGGCAACTAATGAAAAACTGTTTTTT.